Shown below are 20 T cell receptor beta chains from a single sample sequenced in a study of T cells in Graves' hyperthyroidism and ophthalmopathy. The CDR3 regions of TCR beta were amplified from RNA transcripts. The TCR CDR3 first-round RT-PCR relied on the HTBI primer set. TCRdb reprocessed the multiplex PCR reads via MiXCR and lists one record per CDR3 protein. The table lists about 320,000 distinct CDR3 sequences, around a sixth of them singletons. The material sequenced was blood. The receptors here all came from a man aged 30 to 45 with Graves' hyperthyroidism.

The chain links TRBV4-2 to TRBJ2-3; TRBD2 matches at 12 bases. V dropped 0 bases and J dropped 6; count of bases not matched to a gene: 10. CDR1 LGHNA and CDR2 YNFKEQ come from the germline V gene. The CDR3 runs to 18 residues. CDR3 nucleotide sequence: TGTGCCAGCAGCCAAGACGCTTCTAGCGGGAGGGCCCGGGATACGCAGTATTTT. This gives the protein CASSQDASSGRARDTQYF.

The chain has TRBV29-1 and TRBJ1-2; D call uncertain. The CDR3 sequence is 11 residues long. V lost 5 bases to trimming and J lost 3 bases, with 7 bases between them. Germline V lookup: CDR1 SQVTM, CDR2 ANQGSEA. CDR3 amino acids: CSVNRDYGYTF. The CDR3 coding sequence is TGCAGCGTTAACCGGGACTATGGCTACACCTTC.

This clonotype was recorded at least ten times. J is TRBJ2-7 and V is TRBV20-1; no reliable D call. Trimming shortened V by 0 bases and J by 7 bases, and 16 bases separated the two germline ends. CDR1 is DFQATT, CDR2 SNEGSKA, per germline (reference sequence). This CDR3 is 14 amino acids long. Here the CDR3 DNA reads TGCAGTGCTAGAGAGGGCGCGGTGAGTCGGGAGCAGTACTTC. Encoded protein: CSAREGAVSREQYF.

This clonotype was counted ten times or more. The CDR3 loop is CASSPPGHSTGELFF. As DNA, the CDR3 is TGTGCCAGCAGTCCCCCGGGACACAGCACCGGGGAGCTGTTTTTT. This rearrangement joins TRBV28 to TRBJ2-2, with a tentative D call TRBD1 (6 bases). V gave up 5 bases and J gave up 4 bases, with 14 bases separating them. The V gene's germline CDR1 is MDHEN and CDR2 SYDVKM. The CDR3 has 15 residues. The whole variable domain, remainder taken from reference TRBV28 and TRBJ2-2, is DVKVTQSSRYLVKRTGEKVFLECVQDMDHENMFWYRQDPGLGLRLIYFSYDVKMKEKGDIPEGYSVSREKKERFSLILESASTNQTSMYLCASSPPGHSTGELFFGEGSRLTVL.

There are many counts of this clonotype. The chain has TRBV30 and TRBJ1-1; unclear D gene. The germline CDR1 and CDR2 sequences are GTSNPN and SVGIG (reference sequence). Trimming shortened V by 3 bases and J by 1 base, and 9 bases separated the two germline ends. CDR3 size: 13 residues. CDR3 sequence reads: CAWSVDSNTEAFF. In DNA form, the CDR3 reads TGTGCCTGGAGCGTTGACTCGAACACTGAAGCTTTCTTT. The whole variable domain, filled in from reference TRBV30 and TRBJ1-1, reads SQTIHQWPATLVQPVGSPLSLECTVEGTSNPNLYWYRQAAGRGLQLLFYSVGIGQISSEVPQNLSASRPQDRQFILSSKKLLLSDSGFYLCAWSVDSNTEAFFGQGTRLTVV.

Regarding this clonotype: A much larger clone lies a single base off, so this may be a read error. The chain couples TRBV5-1 to TRBJ1-2; TRBD1 is a possible D gene (6 bases). There are 13 residues in the CDR3. Germline CDR1 reads SGHRS; CDR2 reads YFSETQ. This CDR3 is CASSSDRFYGHTF. The DNA for the CDR3 is TGCGCCAGCAGCTCGGACAGATTCTATGGCCACACCTTC. Variable domain in full (rest from reference TRBV5-1 and TRBJ1-2): KAGVTQTPRYLIKTRGQQVTLSCSPISGHRSVSWYQQTPGQGLQFLFEYFSETQRNKGNFPGRFSGRQFSNSRSEMNVSTLELGDSALYLCASSSDRFYGHTFGSGTRLTVV.

There are many counts of this clonotype. This chain uses TRBV30 with TRBJ1-1; a possible D gene is TRBD1 (5 bases). The CDR3 runs 13 residues. CDR1 is GTSNPN and CDR2 is SVGIG in the germline V gene (reference sequence). The V gene lost 5 bases and the J gene lost 4 bases, with 14 bases spanning the gap. The CDR3 DNA reads as TGTGCCTGGGGGGGGGTGCCGTTCACTGAAGCTTTCTTT. Its protein is CAWGGVPFTEAFF.

There are a few counts of this clonotype. The chain joins TRBV10-2 to TRBJ2-1; 7 nucleotides align to TRBD1. The CDR3 spans 20 residues. Germline CDR1 WSHSY, CDR2 SAAADI. With V trimmed by 7 bases and J by 0 bases, 21 bases remained unmatched. CDR3 in DNA: TGCGCCAGCAAAAGCCGGGACAGAGGGGAGCGGTCGGGCTCCTACAATGAGCAGTTCTTC. Amino acids: CASKSRDRGERSGSYNEQFF.

The chain carries TRBV5-4 and TRBJ1-6, with a possible D match to TRBD1 (5 bases). The ends were cut back, 1 base at V and 9 bases at J, with 11 bases in the middle. CDR1 and CDR2 (germline): SGHNT, YYREEE (reference sequence). The CDR3 has 14 residues. CDR3 DNA: TGTGCCAGCAGCTTGCGGGACGGGCCTTCACCCCTCCACTTT. Its protein product is CASSLRDGPSPLHF. Combining the CDR3 with reference TRBV5-4 and TRBJ1-6 gives the whole variable domain ETGVTQSPTHLIKTRGQQVTLRCSSQSGHNTVSWYQQALGQGPQFIFQYYREEENGRGNFPPRFSGLQFPNYSSELNVNALELDDSALYLCASSLRDGPSPLHFGNGTRLTVT.

The sample holds a few counts of this clonotype. Possible read error: a much larger clone is one base away. The chain uses TRBV12-3 or TRBV12-4 and TRBJ1-2, with D possibly matching TRBD1 (6 bases). V lost 4 bases and J lost 8, with 14 bases in between. This CDR3 region has 13 residues. The CDR3 loop reads CASSSIQGGGYTF. Here the CDR3 DNA reads TGTGCCAGCAGTTCCATACAGGGAGGGGGCTACACCTTC.

This clonotype was counted between two and nine times. The V and J genes are TRBV15 and TRBJ1-4; D is ambiguous. V shed 1 base and J shed 5 bases, with 11 bases lying between them. The CDR3 is 15 amino acids. Germline V gene data show CDR1 as LNHNV and CDR2 as YYDKDF (reference sequence). DNA of the CDR3: TGTGCCACCAGCAGAGTCGGCATACGAAATGAAAAACTGTTTTTT. It translates to CATSRVGIRNEKLFF.

This clonotype was counted ten times or more. J is TRBJ2-7 and V is TRBV5-1, with 9 bases fitting TRBD2. Trimming took 2 bases from V and 5 from J; bases not matched to a gene: 11. The CDR3 has 16 amino acids. Germline V CDR1 and CDR2: SGHRS, YFSETQ. CDR3: CASSFSSGTSTNEQYF. The CDR3 nucleotides are TGCGCCAGCAGCTTTTCTAGCGGGACTTCGACGAACGAGCAGTACTTC.

In the case of this clonotype: A much larger clonotype is one base distant, so this may be a read error. The chain recombines TRBV11-1 with TRBJ2-1; D is uncertain. Trimming stripped 4 bases from V and 2 bases from J, with 15 bases between. CDR3 length: 16 amino acids. Germline lookup yields CDR1 SGHAT and CDR2 FQDESV (reference sequence). The CDR3 is CASSSSGRPTYNEQFF. DNA for the CDR3: TGTGCCAGCAGCTCAAGTGGACGACCGACCTACAATGAGCAGTTCTTC. Together with reference TRBV11-1 and TRBJ2-1, the CDR3 gives the full variable domain: EAEVAQSPRYKITEKSQAVAFWCDPISGHATLYWYRQILGQGPELLVQFQDESVVDDSQLPKDRFSAERLKGVDSTLKIQPAELGDSAMYLCASSSSGRPTYNEQFFGPGTRLTVL.

In this sample, this clonotype turned up many times. CDR3 DNA: TGTGCCAGCAGCTTAGGACACCCACTTATCACAGATACGCAGTATTTT. Translated: CASSLGHPLITDTQYF. The chain carries TRBV13 and TRBJ2-3; no clear D. The germline V and J ends were trimmed by 0 bases and 2 bases, with 12 bases remaining between them. CDR1 is PRHDT and CDR2 is FYEKMQ in the germline V gene (reference sequence). This CDR3 contains 16 residues.

The chain is built from TRBV4-1 and TRBJ2-2; D gene ambiguous. The V end was cut by 4 bases, the J end by 6 bases, with 9 bases between. CDR3 size: 13 residues. Germline loops: CDR1 MGHRA, CDR2 YSYEKL. The CDR3 spells CASSLVQAGELFF. As DNA, the CDR3 is TGCGCCAGCAGCCTCGTTCAGGCCGGGGAGCTGTTTTTT.

This clonotype was recorded at least ten times. V and J are TRBV24-1 and TRBJ2-5; 7 bases are shared with TRBD2. The junction had 21 bases not matched to a gene; V was cut back by 4 bases and J by 5 bases. Germline lookup yields CDR1 KGHDR and CDR2 SFDVKD. The CDR3 sequence is 19 residues long. The CDR3 sequence: CATSDPGWGGSASGETQYF. The CDR3 DNA is TGTGCCACCAGTGACCCCGGTTGGGGCGGGAGCGCCTCGGGGGAGACCCAGTACTTC.

The rearrangement links TRBV4-1 to TRBJ1-5, with TRBD1 identical over 7 bases. Germline loops: CDR1 MGHRA, CDR2 YSYEKL. With V trimmed by 1 base and J by 4 bases, 13 bases remained unmatched. The CDR3 covers 18 residues. This chain's CDR3 is CASSQGQGRSVGNQPQHF. The CDR3 DNA follows: TGCGCCAGCAGCCAAGGACAGGGCCGATCCGTAGGAAATCAGCCCCAGCATTTT.

This clonotype was seen ten or more times. This chain links TRBV5-1 with TRBJ1-1; D gene unclear. The V end lost 0 bases, the J end lost 4 bases, and 10 bases lay between the germline ends. The CDR3 spans 14 residues. The germline V gene encodes CDR1 SGHRS and CDR2 YFSETQ. The CDR3 protein is CASSLEKGVTEAFF. CDR3 coding DNA: TGCGCCAGCAGCTTGGAGAAGGGAGTCACTGAAGCTTTCTTT. Full variable domain (missing parts from reference TRBV5-1 and TRBJ1-1): KAGVTQTPRYLIKTRGQQVTLSCSPISGHRSVSWYQQTPGQGLQFLFEYFSETQRNKGNFPGRFSGRQFSNSRSEMNVSTLELGDSALYLCASSLEKGVTEAFFGQGTRLTVV.

In this sample, this clonotype turned up many times. This chain connects TRBV29-1 to TRBJ2-5, with unresolved D. Germline CDR1 is SQVTM and CDR2 is ANQGSEA. The CDR3 runs to 10 residues. V gave up 4 bases and J gave up 5 bases, with 5 bases separating them. CDR3 protein: CSVGSETQYF. The CDR3 nucleotides read TGCAGCGTTGGAAGTGAGACCCAGTACTTC.

V and J are TRBV4-1 and TRBJ2-7; 7 bases agree with TRBD2. This CDR3 is built from 18 residues. The V gene end was trimmed by 2 bases and the J gene end by 5 bases; junction bases not matched to a gene: 18. Germline loops: CDR1 MGHRA, CDR2 YSYEKL. CDR3: CASSQFPVAAGRGHEQYF. Here the CDR3 DNA reads TGCGCCAGCAGCCAATTTCCGGTGGCGGCGGGGAGGGGCCACGAGCAGTACTTC.